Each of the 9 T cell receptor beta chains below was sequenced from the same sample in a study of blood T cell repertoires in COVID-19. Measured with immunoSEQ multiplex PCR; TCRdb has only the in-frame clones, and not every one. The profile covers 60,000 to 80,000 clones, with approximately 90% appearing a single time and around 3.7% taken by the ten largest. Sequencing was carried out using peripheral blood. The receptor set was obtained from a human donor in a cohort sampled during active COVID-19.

The CDR3 DNA is TGCGCCAGCAGCTTCACAGGCAACACTGAAGCTTTCTTT. Encoded protein: CASSFTGNTEAFF. The genes are TRBV5-1 and TRBJ1-1; D is possibly TRBD1 (5 bases). This CDR3 has 13 residues. CDR1 is SGHRS, CDR2 YFSETQ, per germline. V dropped 2 bases and J dropped 2 bases, with 7 bases sitting between them.

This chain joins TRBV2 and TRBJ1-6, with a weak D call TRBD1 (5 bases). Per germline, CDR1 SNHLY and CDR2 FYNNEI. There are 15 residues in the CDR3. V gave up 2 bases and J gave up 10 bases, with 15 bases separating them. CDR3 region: CASSERERDYSPLHF. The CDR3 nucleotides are TGTGCCAGCAGTGAAAGGGAAAGGGACTACTCACCCCTCCACTTT.

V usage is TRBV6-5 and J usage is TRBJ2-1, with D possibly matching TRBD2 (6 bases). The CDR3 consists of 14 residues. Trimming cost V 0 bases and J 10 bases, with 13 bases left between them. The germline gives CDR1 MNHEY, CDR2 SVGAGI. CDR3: CASSYSMAGREQFF. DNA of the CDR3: TGTGCCAGCAGTTACTCGATGGCAGGGAGGGAGCAGTTCTTC.

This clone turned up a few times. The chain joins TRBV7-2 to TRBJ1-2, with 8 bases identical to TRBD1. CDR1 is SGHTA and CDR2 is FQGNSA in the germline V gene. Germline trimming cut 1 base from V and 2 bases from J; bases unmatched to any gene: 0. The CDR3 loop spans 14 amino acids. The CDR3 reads CASSLGTGNYGYTF. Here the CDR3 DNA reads TGTGCCAGCAGCTTAGGGACAGGGAACTATGGCTACACCTTC.

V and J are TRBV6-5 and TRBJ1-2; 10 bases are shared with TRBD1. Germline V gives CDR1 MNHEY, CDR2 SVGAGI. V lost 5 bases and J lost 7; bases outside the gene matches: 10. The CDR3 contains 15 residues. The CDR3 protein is CASSLLGRQGAGYTF. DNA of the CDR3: TGTGCCAGCAGTCTCCTAGGACGACAGGGGGCTGGCTACACCTTC.

The CDR3 DNA follows: TGTGCCACCAGGCAGGGGTCGAACACTGAAGCTTTCTTT. This codes for CATRQGSNTEAFF. The chain recombines TRBV24-1 with TRBJ1-1; a possible D gene is TRBD1 (6 bases). This CDR3 region has 13 residues. Germline loops: CDR1 KGHDR, CDR2 SFDVKD. V dropped 7 bases and J dropped 1 base, with 9 bases sitting between them.

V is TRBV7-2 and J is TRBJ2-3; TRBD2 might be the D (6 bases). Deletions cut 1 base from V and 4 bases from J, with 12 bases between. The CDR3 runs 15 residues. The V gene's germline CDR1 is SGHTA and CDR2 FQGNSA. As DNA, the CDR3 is TGTGCCAGCAGCTTAGTGACTAGTTTCTCAGATACGCAGTATTTT. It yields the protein CASSLVTSFSDTQYF.

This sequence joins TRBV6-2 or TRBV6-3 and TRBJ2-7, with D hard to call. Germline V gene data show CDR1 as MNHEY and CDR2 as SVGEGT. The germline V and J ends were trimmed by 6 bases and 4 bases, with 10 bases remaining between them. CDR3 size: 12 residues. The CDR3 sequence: CASSLQYYEQYF. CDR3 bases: TGTGCCAGCAGCCTACAATATTACGAGCAGTACTTC.

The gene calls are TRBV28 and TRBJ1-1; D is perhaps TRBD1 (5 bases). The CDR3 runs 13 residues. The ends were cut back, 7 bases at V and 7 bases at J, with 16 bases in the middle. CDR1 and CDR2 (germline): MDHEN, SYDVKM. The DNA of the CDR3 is TGTGCCAGCACCTCGTCCAGAAGGGGTGAAGCTTTCTTT. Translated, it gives CASTSSRRGEAFF.